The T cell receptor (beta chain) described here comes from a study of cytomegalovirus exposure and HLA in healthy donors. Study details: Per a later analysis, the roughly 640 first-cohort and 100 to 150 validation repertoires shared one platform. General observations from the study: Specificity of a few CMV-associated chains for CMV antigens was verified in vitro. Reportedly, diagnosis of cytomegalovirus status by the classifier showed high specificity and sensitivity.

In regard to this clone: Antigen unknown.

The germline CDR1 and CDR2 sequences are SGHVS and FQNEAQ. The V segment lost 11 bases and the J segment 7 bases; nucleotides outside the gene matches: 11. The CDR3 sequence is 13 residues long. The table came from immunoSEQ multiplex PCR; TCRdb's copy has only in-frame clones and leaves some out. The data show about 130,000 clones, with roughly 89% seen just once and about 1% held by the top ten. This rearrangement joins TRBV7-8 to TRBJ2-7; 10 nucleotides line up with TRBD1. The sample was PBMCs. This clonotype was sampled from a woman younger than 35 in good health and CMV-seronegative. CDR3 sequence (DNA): TGTGCCTCCTCGGGACAGGGGACAGGGGAGCAGTACTTC. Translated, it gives CASSGQGTGEQYF. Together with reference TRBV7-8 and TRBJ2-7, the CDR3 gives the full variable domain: GAGVSQSPRYKVAKRGQDVALRCDPISGHVSLFWYQQALGQGPEFLTYFQNEAQLDKSGLPSDRFFAERPEGSVSTLKIQRTQQEDSAVYLCASSGQGTGEQYFGPGTRLTVT.